This T cell receptor beta chain was recovered during a study of PD-1 blockade in mismatch repair-deficient tumors. As for the study in general: All were previously treated, progressing patients with approximately 12 mismatch repair-deficient cancer types. Findings and limits, study-wide: After pembrolizumab, tumor-resident clones rose rapidly, then generally contracted before radiologic responses.

Germline CDR1 MDHEN, CDR2 SYDVKM. V was shortened by 8 bases and J by 7 bases, with 15 bases between the two germline ends. CDR3 length equals 12 residues. All patients were mismatch repair deficient, assessed by either PCR or immunohistochemistry. Repertoires were generated with immunoSEQ multiplex PCR, while TCRdb's copy carries only in-frame clones and drops some. The repertoire holds 60,000 to 75,000 clones, with about 91% as singletons. About this clone itself: Its matching antigen is unknown.

The receptor comes from an adult with mismatch repair-deficient cancer. The rearrangement links TRBV28 to TRBJ2-7; D gene unclear. The source material was peripheral blood, sampled 52 weeks after starting pembrolizumab. In DNA, the CDR3 is TGTGCCAGCGCGGTAAGGGTAGAGGAGCAGTACTTC. Amino acids: CASAVRVEEQYF.